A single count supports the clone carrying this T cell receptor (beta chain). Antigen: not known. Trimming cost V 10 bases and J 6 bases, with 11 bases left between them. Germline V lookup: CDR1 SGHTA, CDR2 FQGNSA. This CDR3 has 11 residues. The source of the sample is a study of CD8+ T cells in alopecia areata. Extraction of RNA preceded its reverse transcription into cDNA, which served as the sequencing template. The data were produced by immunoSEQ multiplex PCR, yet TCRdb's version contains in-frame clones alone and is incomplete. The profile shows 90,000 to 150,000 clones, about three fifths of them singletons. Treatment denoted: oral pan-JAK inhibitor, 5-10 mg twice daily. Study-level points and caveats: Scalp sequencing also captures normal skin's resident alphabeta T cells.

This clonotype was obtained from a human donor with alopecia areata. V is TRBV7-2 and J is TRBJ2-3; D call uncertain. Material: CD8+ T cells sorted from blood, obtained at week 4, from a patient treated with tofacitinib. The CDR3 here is CANTLVDTQYF. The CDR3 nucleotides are TGTGCCAACACCTTGGTGGATACGCAGTATTTT.